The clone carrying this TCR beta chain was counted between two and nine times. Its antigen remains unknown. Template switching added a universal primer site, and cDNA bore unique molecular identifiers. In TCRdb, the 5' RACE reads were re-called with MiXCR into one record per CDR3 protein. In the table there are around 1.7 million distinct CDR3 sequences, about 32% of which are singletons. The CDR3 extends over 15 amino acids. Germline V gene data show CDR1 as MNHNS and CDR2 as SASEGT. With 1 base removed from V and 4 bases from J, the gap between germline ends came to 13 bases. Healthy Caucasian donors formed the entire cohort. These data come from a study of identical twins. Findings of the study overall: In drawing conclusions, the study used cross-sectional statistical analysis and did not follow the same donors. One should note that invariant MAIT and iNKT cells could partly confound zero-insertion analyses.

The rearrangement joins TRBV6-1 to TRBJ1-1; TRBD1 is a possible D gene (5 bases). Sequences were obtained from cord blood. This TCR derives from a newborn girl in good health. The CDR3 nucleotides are TGTGCCAGCAGTGAAGTCCCGGACGGGGCCACTGAAGCTTTCTTT. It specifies CASSEVPDGATEAFF.